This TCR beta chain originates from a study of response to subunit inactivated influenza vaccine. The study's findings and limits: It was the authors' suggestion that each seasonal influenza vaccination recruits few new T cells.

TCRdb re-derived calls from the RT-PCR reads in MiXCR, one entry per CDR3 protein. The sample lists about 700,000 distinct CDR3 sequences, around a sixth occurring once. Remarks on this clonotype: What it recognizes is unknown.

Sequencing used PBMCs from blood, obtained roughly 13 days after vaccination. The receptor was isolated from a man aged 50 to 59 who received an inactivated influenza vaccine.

Written as DNA, the CDR3 is TGTGCCAGCAGTTACCTCGACAGGGGGATTGTGTGGTGGACCGGGGAGCTGTTTTTT. Translating gives CASSYLDRGIVWWTGELFF. The chain has TRBV6-2 or TRBV6-3 and TRBJ2-2, with TRBD1 identical over 9 bases. The CDR3 totals 19 residues. V lost 2 bases to trimming and J lost 5 bases; unmatched junction nucleotides: 15. Per the germline V gene, CDR1 is MNHEY and CDR2 is SVGEGT.